This T cell receptor beta chain was documented in a study of monozygotic twins with cystic fibrosis (dated by TCRdb to the early 2020s). Turning to the overall study: Approximately 3.2 micrograms of fragmented DNA went through around 15 PCR cycles to produce barcoded libraries. To gauge how much genetics shapes V and J gene usage, the researchers compared TCR beta repertoires both within and across 16 monozygotic twin pairs who have cystic fibrosis. The cohort comprised ten female and six male twin pairs aged roughly 2.0 to 40 years, median roughly 9 years, mostly children and adolescents. On the day of blood sampling, twins were ranked among about 960 cohort participants for weight-for-height and for FEVPerc (FEV1 disease centile). Data for three of the twin pairs had been reported earlier in a different context.

The twin pairs came from the European Cystic Fibrosis Twin and Sibling Study Cohort, a cohort that recruited patients from roughly 160 CF clinics across 14 European countries. Zygosity and CFTR genotype were verified in-house, and zygosity was tested by multiplex PCR of nine short tandem repeat loci. Each twin gave a peripheral blood sample, and clinical parameters were documented on that same day of blood sampling. Genomic DNA was isolated from peripheral blood cells with phenol/chloroform and kept in TE buffer at 4 degrees C. A few counts support this clone. No antigen is known for it. No base quality values were provided; no much bigger clone lies one nucleotide off. The paper's findings and limits, for the study overall: No association turned up between shared CDR3 numbers and age, concordance or disease severity, and the cohort was small. Significantly higher nucleotide-identical clonotype sharing was observed within monozygotic CF twin pairs than between unrelated CF individuals (P = 0.000026, Mann-Whitney). V gene usage was most similar to the co-twin in 13 of 16 pairs, and J usage was most similar to the co-twin in 8 of 16 pairs, which suggests genetic constraints. Simpson clonality was generally low (median around 0.01), which suggests a naive-dominated repertoire, and clonality was higher in the most severely affected patients.

TCR beta CDR3 regions were amplified by multiplex PCR using the immunoSEQ immune profiling system, following the manufacturer's instructions. Sequencing was performed on an Illumina NextSeq system. From the authors' description of their analysis: Sequence data were processed on the immunoSEQ Analyzer platform, and clonality was calculated as the square root of Simpson's index of productive rearrangements. Jensen-Shannon distance served as the measure of similarity in V and J usage, while OLGA was used to compute CDR3 generation probabilities. Shared CDR3 sequences were searched in the immuneACCESS database (August 2020) and in VDJdb (December 2020). TCRdb took over this immuneACCESS table, retaining in-frame rearrangements with V and J assigned. Such tables are incomplete; in checked studies, under half of the missing clones stem from an unresolved V gene, and the remainder is unexplained. That table furnishes V, J and clone size, whereas the DNA furnished D and trimming. This sample comprises approximately 34,000 clones, roughly 84% of them detected only once. The leading ten clones occupy under 2% of the sample.

This clonotype originated in a girl aged 2 to 9 with cystic fibrosis. Sequenced sample: blood.

The DNA sequence is TGTGCCAGCGTATTGGCAGGGGCCTATAATTCACCCCTCCACTTT. It codes for CASVLAGAYNSPLHF. The chain joins TRBV6-1 to TRBJ1-6; the D gene is perhaps TRBD1, from 6 matching bases. V was cut back by 8 bases and J by 2 bases, leaving a gap of 13 bases between them. The CDR3 covers 15 residues, taking in both the cysteine and the phenylalanine. Of all the DNA, just the CDR3 is kept, 45 bases in frame from base 1. From the germline V gene, CDR1 is MNHNS and CDR2 is SASEGT.